Ten or more counts support the clone carrying this TCR beta chain. The record originates from a study of T cells in Graves' hyperthyroidism and ophthalmopathy. This CDR3 spans 15 amino acids. V lost 4 bases to trimming and J lost 5 bases, with 14 bases between them. Germline CDR1 and CDR2: SGHVS and FNYEAQ. The source material, RNA transcripts, was used to amplify TCR beta CDR3 regions. Carried out on the TCR CDR3, a first-round RT-PCR used the HTBI primer set. TCRdb re-analysed the multiplex PCR reads in MiXCR, keeping a single row per CDR3 protein. The sample gives 600,000 to 750,000 distinct CDR3 sequences, 17% of which show up once; roughly 16% is in the top ten.

V gene TRBV7-6 combines with J gene TRBJ1-4, with no clear D. The source material was blood. The sequence was collected from a man over 45 with Graves' hyperthyroidism. The CDR3 coding sequence is TGTGCCAGCAGCTCTCAGAGCGCGTCAAATGAAAAACTGTTTTTT. As protein: CASSSQSASNEKLFF. The entire variable domain, with the rest obtained from reference TRBV7-6 and TRBJ1-4, is as follows: GAGVSQSPRYKVTKRGQDVALRCDPISGHVSLYWYRQALGQGPEFLTYFNYEAQQDKSGLPNDRFSAERPEGSISTLTIQRTEQRDSAMYRCASSSQSASNEKLFFGSGTQLSVL.